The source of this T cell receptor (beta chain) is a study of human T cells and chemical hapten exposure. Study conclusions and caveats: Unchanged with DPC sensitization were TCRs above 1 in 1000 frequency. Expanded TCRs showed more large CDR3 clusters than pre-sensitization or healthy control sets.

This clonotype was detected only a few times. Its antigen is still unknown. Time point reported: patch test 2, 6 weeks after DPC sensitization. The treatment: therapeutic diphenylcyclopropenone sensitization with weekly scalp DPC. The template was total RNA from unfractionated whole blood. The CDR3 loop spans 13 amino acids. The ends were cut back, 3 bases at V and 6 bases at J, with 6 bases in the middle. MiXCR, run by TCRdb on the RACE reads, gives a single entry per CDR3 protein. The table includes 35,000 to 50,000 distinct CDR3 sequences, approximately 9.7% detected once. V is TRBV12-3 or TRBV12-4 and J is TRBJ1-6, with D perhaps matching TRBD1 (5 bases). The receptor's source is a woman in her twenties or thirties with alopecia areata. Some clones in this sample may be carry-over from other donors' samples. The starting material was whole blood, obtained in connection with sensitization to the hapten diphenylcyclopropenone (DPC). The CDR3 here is CASSFQGNSPLHF. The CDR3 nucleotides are TGTGCCAGCAGTTTTCAGGGTAATTCACCCCTCCACTTT.